The 26 T cell receptor beta chains in this list originate from one sample, sequenced in a study of T-cell reconstitution after alpha-beta-depleted transplantation in children. TCRbeta library preparation incorporated unique molecular identifiers. One entry per CDR3 protein, called by TCRdb with MiXCR from the PCR reads. In the table there are roughly 490,000 distinct CDR3 sequences, over 10% of which are singletons. This material consisted of PBMCs, mostly from graft donor cells, taken 180 days after TCRalphabeta/CD19-depleted stem cell transplant. All receptors come from a female patient between 2 and 15 years old who had a stem cell transplant for aplastic anemia, so the T cells may come from the graft donor.

This clonotype has a handful of counts. The rearrangement joins TRBV12-3 or TRBV12-4 to TRBJ2-1, with 7 bases identical to TRBD2. With 2 bases clipped from V and 6 bases from J, the junction kept 10 bases outside the gene matches. This CDR3 has 16 amino acids. The CDR3 DNA follows: TGTGCCAGCAGTTTAATATCGCCCCTAGCGGCCAATGAGCAGTTCTTC. It encodes CASSLISPLAANEQFF.

This clonotype was counted only a few times. This chain joins TRBV29-1 and TRBJ1-4; D not resolved. Germline V gives CDR1 SQVTM, CDR2 ANQGSEA. The CDR3 extends over 13 amino acids. The V and J ends lost 5 bases and 3 bases respectively, with 10 bases between them. DNA for the CDR3: TGCAGCGTTCGGTCAGCAGCTAATGAAAAACTGTTTTTT. Amino acid sequence: CSVRSAANEKLFF.

The V gene is TRBV5-6, the J gene TRBJ2-1; 10 nucleotides agree with TRBD2. The CDR3 is made up of 20 amino acids. CDR1 and CDR2 from the germline V gene are SGHDT and YYEEEE. V lost 4 bases, J lost 0 bases, and 16 bases stayed unmatched. CDR3 bases: TGTGCCAGCAGCGTTCGGACTAGCGGACCTTCTAGGAGCTCCTACAATGAGCAGTTCTTC. This gives the protein CASSVRTSGPSRSSYNEQFF.

This chain joins TRBV12-3 or TRBV12-4 and TRBJ2-7, with 9 nucleotides matching TRBD1. V gave up 6 bases and J gave up 7 bases; unmatched junction bases: 13. The CDR3 covers 15 residues. The CDR3 DNA reads TGTGCCAGCAGCCGAACCGGGACAGGGCTGCGGGAGCAGTACTTC. This sequence encodes CASSRTGTGLREQYF.

The chain links TRBV7-8 to TRBJ1-6; 9 positions match TRBD1. CDR1 is SGHVS, CDR2 FQNEAQ, per germline. The V gene end was trimmed by 5 bases and the J gene end by 4 bases; junction bases not matched to a gene: 9. The CDR3 is 17 amino acids. The CDR3 bases are TGTGCCAGCAGCCTCCGGGACAGGGAAACTTATAATTCACCCCTCCACTTT. This encodes CASSLRDRETYNSPLHF. The variable domain in full, completed from reference TRBV7-8 and TRBJ1-6, reads GAGVSQSPRYKVAKRGQDVALRCDPISGHVSLFWYQQALGQGPEFLTYFQNEAQLDKSGLPSDRFFAERPEGSVSTLKIQRTQQEDSAVYLCASSLRDRETYNSPLHFGNGTRLTVT.

A few counts support this clonotype. The J gene is TRBJ2-5, the V gene TRBV7-6; unclear D gene. The CDR3 covers 13 residues. Germline-derived CDR1 and CDR2 are SGHVS and FNYEAQ. V shed 5 bases and J shed 3 bases, with 10 bases lying between them. The CDR3 region is CASSQDWKETQYF. The CDR3 nucleotides are TGTGCCAGCAGCCAAGACTGGAAAGAGACCCAGTACTTC. Variable domain in full (rest from reference TRBV7-6 and TRBJ2-5): GAGVSQSPRYKVTKRGQDVALRCDPISGHVSLYWYRQALGQGPEFLTYFNYEAQQDKSGLPNDRFSAERPEGSISTLTIQRTEQRDSAMYRCASSQDWKETQYFGPGTRLLVL.

This chain joins TRBV9 and TRBJ1-1, with D uncertain. The CDR3 runs to 13 residues. Germline CDR1 SGDLS, CDR2 YYNGEE. The germline V and J ends were trimmed by 4 bases and 7 bases, with 14 bases remaining between them. Written as DNA, the CDR3 is TGTGCCAGCAGCCCCACTCTCTCTCGTGAAGCTTTCTTT. Its translation: CASSPTLSREAFF.

The V call is TRBV24-1, the J call TRBJ2-5; D tentatively fits TRBD1 or TRBD2 (5 bases each). Germline-derived CDR1 and CDR2 are KGHDR and SFDVKD. This CDR3 is 16 amino acids long. Trimming took 3 bases from V and 3 from J, leaving 16 bases between them. The CDR3 coding sequence is TGTGCCACCAGTGATGCCCGAGGGGCGAGGAAAGAGACCCAGTACTTC. The encoded protein is CATSDARGARKETQYF.

The chain couples TRBV11-2 to TRBJ2-1, with 12 bases identical to TRBD2. V was pared by 3 bases and J by 8 bases, with 20 bases of the junction left unmatched. Germline V gives CDR1 SGHAT, CDR2 FQNNGV. The CDR3 is 20 amino acids. The CDR3 DNA reads as TGTGCCAGCAGCTTTCCGACAGGGACTAGCGGGTCGAGTAACCTCGATGAGCAGTTCTTC. Translated, it gives CASSFPTGTSGSSNLDEQFF.

The rearrangement links TRBV20-1 to TRBJ2-3; D is ambiguous. V was trimmed by 6 bases and J by 9 bases, leaving 31 bases between them. CDR1 DFQATT and CDR2 SNEGSKA come from the germline V gene (reference sequence). The CDR3 sequence is 17 residues long. The CDR3 spells CSAHWPPGKRIRYTQYF. DNA for the CDR3: TGCAGTGCCCATTGGCCTCCCGGCAAGAGAATAAGGTACACGCAGTATTTT.

In nucleotides, the CDR3 is TGTGCCAGCAGACCCGGGACTAGCGGACCCACTTACACAGATACGCAGTATTTT. The encoded protein is CASRPGTSGPTYTDTQYF. The chain couples TRBV28 to TRBJ2-3, with 11 bases matching TRBD2. The CDR3 consists of 18 residues. J lost 2 bases, V lost 6 bases, and 13 bases had no gene match. Germline CDR1 MDHEN, CDR2 SYDVKM.

This clonotype was seen ten or more times. The chain is built from TRBV29-1 and TRBJ2-7, with TRBD1 identical over 10 bases. J lost 0 bases, V lost 7 bases, and 9 bases had no gene match. The CDR3 spans 15 residues. Per germline, CDR1 SQVTM and CDR2 ANQGSEA. The CDR3 DNA follows: TGCAGCGCTTCTGGGGGGACAGGGGCCTCCTACGAGCAGTACGTC. It codes for CSASGGTGASYEQYV.

This clonotype was observed a handful of times. The rearrangement uses TRBV4-3 and TRBJ2-1; D gene unclear. V was shortened by 2 bases and J by 1 base, with 9 bases between the two germline ends. Germline V gives CDR1 LGHNA, CDR2 YSLEER. CDR3 length: 15 residues. CDR3 in amino acids: CASSQNAASYNEQFF. CDR3 DNA sequence: TGCGCCAGCAGCCAAAATGCAGCATCCTACAATGAGCAGTTCTTC.

This clonotype was detected many times. V and J are TRBV6-5 and TRBJ1-3; D gene uncertain. V lost 0 bases and J lost 2, with 5 bases in between. Germline V gives CDR1 MNHEY, CDR2 SVGAGI. The CDR3 contains 14 residues. CDR3 residues: CASSYSAAGNTIYF. The CDR3 DNA reads TGTGCCAGCAGTTACTCGGCAGCTGGAAACACCATATATTTT.

The chain employs TRBV2 and TRBJ2-3, with D possibly TRBD1 on 6 matching bases. V was pared by 5 bases and J by 8 bases, with 23 bases between. This CDR3 spans 16 amino acids. From germline, CDR1 is SNHLY and CDR2 FYNNEI. CDR3 sequence: CASSSASGQPWGTQYF. In nucleotides, the CDR3 is TGTGCCAGCAGTTCGGCGAGCGGACAGCCGTGGGGTACGCAGTATTTT.

This clonotype occurred a few times. The chain uses TRBV20-1 and TRBJ1-6; D unclear. Deletions cut 5 bases from V and 5 bases from J, with 19 bases between. The CDR3 runs to 16 residues. Germline lookup yields CDR1 DFQATT and CDR2 SNEGSKA (reference sequence). The CDR3 nucleotides are TGCAGTGCTCTGCGACCCTTGAGAAGGCATAATTCACCCCTCCACTTT. This codes for CSALRPLRRHNSPLHF.

Within the sample, this clonotype is medium-sized (0.01 to 0.1%). CDR3 protein: CASSIKNRWNTEAFF. Written as DNA, the CDR3 is TGTGCCAGTAGTATTAAAAACAGGTGGAACACTGAAGCTTTCTTT. The chain is built from TRBV19 and TRBJ1-1, with D possibly being TRBD1 (5 bases). This CDR3 region has 15 residues. CDR1 is LNHDA, CDR2 SQIVND, per germline (reference sequence). Trimming stripped 3 bases from V and 1 base from J, with 12 bases between.

Concerning this clonotype itself: Germline is not matched at one junction end, which may reflect a read error. This chain links TRBV10-3 with TRBJ1-4; D uncertain. The CDR3 loop spans 14 amino acids. Germline V lookup: CDR1 ENHRY, CDR2 SYGVKD. In nucleotides, the CDR3 is TGTGCCATCAGTCAGCCAGTTTCTGTGGGGAAACTGTTTTTC. Amino acid sequence: CAISQPVSVGKLFF.

The CDR3 region has the DNA TGCGCCAGCAGCTCCATCCCAAAATCGGAGCAGTTCTTC. This encodes CASSSIPKSEQFF. This chain connects TRBV5-1 to TRBJ2-1; D gene uncertain. Germline CDR1 SGHRS, CDR2 YFSETQ. CDR3 length: 13 residues. V lost 3 bases to trimming and J lost 10 bases, with 14 bases between them.

The chain combines TRBV27 with TRBJ2-7, with D possibly called TRBD1 or TRBD2 (5 bases each). This CDR3 contains 12 residues. CDR1 is MNHEY and CDR2 is SMNVEV in the germline V gene (reference sequence). The germline V and J ends were trimmed by 7 bases and 4 bases, with 11 bases remaining between them. The CDR3 region is CASIRGAYEQYF. Written as DNA, the CDR3 is TGTGCCAGCATCCGAGGGGCTTACGAGCAGTACTTC.

This clonotype has only a few counts. The DNA of the CDR3 is TGCAGTGCTAGTGATAATGAGCAGTTCTTC. Protein sequence: CSASDNEQFF. The V call is TRBV20-1, the J call TRBJ2-1; D is unresolved. This CDR3 has 10 amino acids. CDR1 and CDR2 from the germline V gene are DFQATT and SNEGSKA (reference sequence). Trimming removed 3 bases from V and 7 bases from J, with 4 bases in between.

This clonotype was seen a handful of times. This chain uses TRBV12-3 or TRBV12-4 with TRBJ2-3; 13 bases map to TRBD2. The CDR3 contains 17 residues. V shed 5 bases and J 0 bases; nucleotides not matched to a gene: 5. The CDR3 sequence is CASSRGLAGFSTDTQYF. The CDR3 nucleotides are TGTGCCAGCAGTCGGGGACTAGCGGGGTTTAGCACAGATACGCAGTATTTT.

The V call is TRBV24-1, the J call TRBJ2-2; 7 positions agree with TRBD2. CDR3 length: 16 amino acids. Germline CDR1 is KGHDR and CDR2 is SFDVKD. V was pared by 4 bases and J by 4 bases, with 8 bases of the junction left unmatched. The CDR3 is CATSESGTIPTGELFF. For the CDR3, the DNA is TGTGCCACCAGTGAGTCCGGGACTATACCCACCGGGGAGCTGTTTTTT.

The table lists this clonotype with a few counts. The rearrangement links TRBV29-1 to TRBJ2-3, with D possibly TRBD2 on 5 matching bases. This CDR3 is built from 14 residues. V dropped 8 bases and J dropped 6 bases, with 21 bases sitting between them. Germline V gene sequence: CDR1 SQVTM, CDR2 ANQGSEA. CDR3 sequence (DNA): TGCAGCTCCCGACCCGTTTACCGAGGGGATACGCAGTATTTT. Its protein is CSSRPVYRGDTQYF.

This clonotype has only a few counts. This rearrangement joins TRBV6-5 to TRBJ1-6; D is uncertain. Germline lookup yields CDR1 MNHEY and CDR2 SVGAGI. V was pared by 2 bases and J by 0 bases, with 8 bases between. There are 16 residues in the CDR3. This CDR3 is CASSYVARSYNSPLHF. DNA of the CDR3: TGTGCCAGCAGTTACGTGGCCCGCTCCTATAATTCACCCCTCCACTTT.

This clonotype was found a few times. This chain uses TRBV7-6 with TRBJ1-6; the match to TRBD1 covers 8 bases. The germline CDR1 and CDR2 sequences are SGHVS and FNYEAQ. The ends lost 6 bases at V and 10 bases at J; junction bases unmatched: 5. The CDR3 runs 13 residues. CDR3 in DNA: TGTGCCAGCAGGCTGGACAGGGTCTCACCCCTCCACTTT. Encoded protein: CASRLDRVSPLHF.